Detailed here is one T cell receptor (beta chain). This entry is derived from a study of T cells in Graves' hyperthyroidism and ophthalmopathy. Study overall: Before any treatment, at initial diagnosis, peripheral blood was collected.

J lost 2 bases, V lost 4 bases, and 10 bases had no gene match. In germline, CDR1 is SGDLS, CDR2 YYNGEE. CDR3 length: 16 residues. Using RNA transcripts as the source, TCR beta CDR3 regions were amplified. Primed by the HTBI set, a first-round RT-PCR was run on the TCR CDR3. TCRdb ran MiXCR on the multiplex PCR reads and lists one entry per CDR3 protein. The table shows around 300,000 distinct CDR3 sequences, with roughly 15% occurring only once. At first hyperthyroidism diagnosis, before any ophthalmopathy symptoms, the blood sample was collected. This chain connects TRBV9 to TRBJ2-5; 8 nucleotides align to TRBD2. Sequences were obtained from blood. This TCR was sampled from a woman aged 45-59 years with Graves' hyperthyroidism that later progressed to Graves' ophthalmopathy. This chain's CDR3 is CASSPRAGDEQETQYF. The DNA of the CDR3 is TGTGCCAGCAGCCCCCGAGCGGGAGATGAACAAGAGACCCAGTACTTC.